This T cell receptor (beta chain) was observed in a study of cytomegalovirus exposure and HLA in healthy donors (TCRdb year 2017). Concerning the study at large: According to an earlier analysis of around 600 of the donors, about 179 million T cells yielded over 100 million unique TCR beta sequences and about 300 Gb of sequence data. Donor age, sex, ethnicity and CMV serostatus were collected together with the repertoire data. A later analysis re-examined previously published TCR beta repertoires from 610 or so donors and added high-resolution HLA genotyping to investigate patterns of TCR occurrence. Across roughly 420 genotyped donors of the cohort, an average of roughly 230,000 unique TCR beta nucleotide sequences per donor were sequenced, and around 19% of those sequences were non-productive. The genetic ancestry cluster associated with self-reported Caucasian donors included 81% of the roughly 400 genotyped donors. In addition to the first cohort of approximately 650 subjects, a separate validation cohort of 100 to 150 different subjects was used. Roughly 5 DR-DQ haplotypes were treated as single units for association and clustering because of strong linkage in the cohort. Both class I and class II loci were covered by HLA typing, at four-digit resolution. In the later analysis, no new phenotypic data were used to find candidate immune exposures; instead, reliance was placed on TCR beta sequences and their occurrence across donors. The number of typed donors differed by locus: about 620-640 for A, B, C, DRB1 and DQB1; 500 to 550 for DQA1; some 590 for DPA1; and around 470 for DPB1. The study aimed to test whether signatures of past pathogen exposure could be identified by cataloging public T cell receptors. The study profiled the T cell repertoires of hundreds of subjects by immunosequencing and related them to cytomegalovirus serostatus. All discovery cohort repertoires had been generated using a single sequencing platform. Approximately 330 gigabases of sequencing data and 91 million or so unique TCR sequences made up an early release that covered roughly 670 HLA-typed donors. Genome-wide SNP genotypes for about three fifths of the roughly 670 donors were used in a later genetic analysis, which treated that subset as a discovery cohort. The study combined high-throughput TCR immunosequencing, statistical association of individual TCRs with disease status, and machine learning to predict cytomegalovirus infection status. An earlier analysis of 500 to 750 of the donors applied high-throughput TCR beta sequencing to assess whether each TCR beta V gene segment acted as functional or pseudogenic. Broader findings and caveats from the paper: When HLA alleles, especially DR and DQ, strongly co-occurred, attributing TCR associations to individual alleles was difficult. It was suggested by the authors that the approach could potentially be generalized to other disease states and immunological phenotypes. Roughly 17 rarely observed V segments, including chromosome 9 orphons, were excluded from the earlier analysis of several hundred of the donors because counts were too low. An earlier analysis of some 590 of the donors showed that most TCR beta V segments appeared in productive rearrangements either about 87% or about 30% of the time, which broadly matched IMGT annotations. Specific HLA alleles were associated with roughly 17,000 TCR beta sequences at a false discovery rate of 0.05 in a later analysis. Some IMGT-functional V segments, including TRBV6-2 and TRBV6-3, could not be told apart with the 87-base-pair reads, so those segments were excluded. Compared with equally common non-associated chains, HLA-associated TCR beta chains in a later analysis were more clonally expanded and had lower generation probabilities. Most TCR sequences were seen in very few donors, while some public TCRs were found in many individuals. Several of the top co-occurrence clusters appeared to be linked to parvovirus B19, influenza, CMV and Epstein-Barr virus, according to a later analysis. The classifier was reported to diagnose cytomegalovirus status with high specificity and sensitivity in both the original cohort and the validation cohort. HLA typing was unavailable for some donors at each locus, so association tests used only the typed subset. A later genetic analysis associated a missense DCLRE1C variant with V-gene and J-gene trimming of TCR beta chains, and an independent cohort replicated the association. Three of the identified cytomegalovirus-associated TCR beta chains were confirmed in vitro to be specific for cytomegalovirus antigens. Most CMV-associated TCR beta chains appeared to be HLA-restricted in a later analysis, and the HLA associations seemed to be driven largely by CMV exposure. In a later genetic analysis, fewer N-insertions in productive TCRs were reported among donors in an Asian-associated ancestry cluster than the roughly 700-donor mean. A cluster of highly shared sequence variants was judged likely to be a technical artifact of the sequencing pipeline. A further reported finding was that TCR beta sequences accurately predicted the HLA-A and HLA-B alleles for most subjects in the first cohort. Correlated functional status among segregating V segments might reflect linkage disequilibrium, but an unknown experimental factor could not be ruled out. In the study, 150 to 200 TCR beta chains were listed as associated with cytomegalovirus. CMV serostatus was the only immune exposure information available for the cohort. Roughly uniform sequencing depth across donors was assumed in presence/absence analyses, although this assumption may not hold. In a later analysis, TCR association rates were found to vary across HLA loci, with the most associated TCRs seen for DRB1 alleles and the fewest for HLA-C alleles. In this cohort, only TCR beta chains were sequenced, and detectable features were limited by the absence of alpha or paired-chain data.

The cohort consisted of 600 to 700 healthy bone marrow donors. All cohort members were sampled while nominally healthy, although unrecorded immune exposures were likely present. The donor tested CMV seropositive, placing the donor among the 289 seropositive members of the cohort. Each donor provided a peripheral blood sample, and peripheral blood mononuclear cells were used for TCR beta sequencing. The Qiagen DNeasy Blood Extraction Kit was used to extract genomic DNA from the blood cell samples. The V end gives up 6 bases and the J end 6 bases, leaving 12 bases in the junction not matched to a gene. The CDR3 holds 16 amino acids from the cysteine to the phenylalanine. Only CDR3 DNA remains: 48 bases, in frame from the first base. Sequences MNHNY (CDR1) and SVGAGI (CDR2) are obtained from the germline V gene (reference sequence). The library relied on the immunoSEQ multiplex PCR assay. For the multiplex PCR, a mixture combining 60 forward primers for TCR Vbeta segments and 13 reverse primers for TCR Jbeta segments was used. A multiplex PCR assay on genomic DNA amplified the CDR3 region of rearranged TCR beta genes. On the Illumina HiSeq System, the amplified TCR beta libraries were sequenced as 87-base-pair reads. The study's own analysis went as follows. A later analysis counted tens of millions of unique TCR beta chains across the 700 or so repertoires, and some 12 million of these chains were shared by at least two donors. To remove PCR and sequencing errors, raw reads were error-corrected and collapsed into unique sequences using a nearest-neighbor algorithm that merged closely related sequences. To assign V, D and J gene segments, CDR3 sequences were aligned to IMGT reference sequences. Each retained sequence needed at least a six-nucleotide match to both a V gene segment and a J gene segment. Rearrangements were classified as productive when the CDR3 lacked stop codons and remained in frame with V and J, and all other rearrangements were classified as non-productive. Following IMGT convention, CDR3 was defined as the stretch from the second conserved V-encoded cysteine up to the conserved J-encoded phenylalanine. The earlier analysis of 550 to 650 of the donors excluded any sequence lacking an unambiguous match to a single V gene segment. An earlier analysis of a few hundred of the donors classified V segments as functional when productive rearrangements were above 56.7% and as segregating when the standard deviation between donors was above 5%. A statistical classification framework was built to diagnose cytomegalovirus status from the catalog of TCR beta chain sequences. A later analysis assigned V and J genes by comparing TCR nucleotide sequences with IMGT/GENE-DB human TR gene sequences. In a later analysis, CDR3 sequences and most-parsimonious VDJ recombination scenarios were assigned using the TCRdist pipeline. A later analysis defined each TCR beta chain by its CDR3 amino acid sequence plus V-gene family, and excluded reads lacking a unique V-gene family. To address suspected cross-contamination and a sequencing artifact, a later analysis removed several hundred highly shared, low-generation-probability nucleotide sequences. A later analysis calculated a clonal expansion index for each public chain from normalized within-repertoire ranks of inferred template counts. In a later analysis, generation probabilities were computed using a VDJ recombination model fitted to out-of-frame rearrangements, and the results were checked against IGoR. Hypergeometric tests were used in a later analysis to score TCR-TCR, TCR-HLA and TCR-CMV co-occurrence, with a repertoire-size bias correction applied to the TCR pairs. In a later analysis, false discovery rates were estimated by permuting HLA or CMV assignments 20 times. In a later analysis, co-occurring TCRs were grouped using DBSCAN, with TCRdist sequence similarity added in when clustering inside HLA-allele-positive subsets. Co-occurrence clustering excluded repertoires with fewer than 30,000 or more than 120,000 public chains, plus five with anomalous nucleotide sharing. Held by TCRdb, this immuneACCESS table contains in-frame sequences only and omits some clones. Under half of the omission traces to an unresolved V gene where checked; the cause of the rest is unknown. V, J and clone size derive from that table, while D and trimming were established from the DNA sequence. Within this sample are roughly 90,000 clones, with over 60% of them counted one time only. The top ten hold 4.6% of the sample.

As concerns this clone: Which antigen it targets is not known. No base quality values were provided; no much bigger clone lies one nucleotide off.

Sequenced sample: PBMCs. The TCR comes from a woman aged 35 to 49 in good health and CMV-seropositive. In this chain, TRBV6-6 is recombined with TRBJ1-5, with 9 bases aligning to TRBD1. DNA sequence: TGTGCCAGCAGAAAGAAGGGACAGGGTTTTGGTCAGCCCCAGCATTTT. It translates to CASRKKGQGFGQPQHF.